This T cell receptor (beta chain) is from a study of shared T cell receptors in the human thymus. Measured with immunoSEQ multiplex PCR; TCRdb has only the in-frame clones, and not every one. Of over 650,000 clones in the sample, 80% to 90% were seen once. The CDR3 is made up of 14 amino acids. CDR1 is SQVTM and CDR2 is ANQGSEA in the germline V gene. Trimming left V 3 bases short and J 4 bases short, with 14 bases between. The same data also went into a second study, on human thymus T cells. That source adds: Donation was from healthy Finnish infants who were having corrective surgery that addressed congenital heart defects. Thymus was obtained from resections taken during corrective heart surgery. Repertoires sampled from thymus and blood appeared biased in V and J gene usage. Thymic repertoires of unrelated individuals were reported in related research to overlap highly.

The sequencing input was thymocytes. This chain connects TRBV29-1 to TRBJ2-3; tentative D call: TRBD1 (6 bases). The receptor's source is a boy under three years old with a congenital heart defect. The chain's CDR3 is CSVEWATGADTQYF. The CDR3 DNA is TGCAGCGTTGAGTGGGCGACAGGCGCAGATACGCAGTATTTT.